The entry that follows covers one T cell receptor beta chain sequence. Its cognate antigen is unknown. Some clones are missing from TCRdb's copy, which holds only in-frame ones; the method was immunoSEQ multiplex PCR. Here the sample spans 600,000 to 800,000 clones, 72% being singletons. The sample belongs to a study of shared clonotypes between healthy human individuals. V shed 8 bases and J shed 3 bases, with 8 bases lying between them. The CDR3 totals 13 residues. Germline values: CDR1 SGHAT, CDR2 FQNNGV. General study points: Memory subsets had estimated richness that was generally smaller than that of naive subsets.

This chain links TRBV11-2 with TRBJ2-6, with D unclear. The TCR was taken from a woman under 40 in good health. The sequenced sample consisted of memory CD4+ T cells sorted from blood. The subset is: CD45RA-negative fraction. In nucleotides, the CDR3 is TGTGCCAGCGGTCTTCATGGGGCCAACGTCCTGACTTTC. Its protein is CASGLHGANVLTF.